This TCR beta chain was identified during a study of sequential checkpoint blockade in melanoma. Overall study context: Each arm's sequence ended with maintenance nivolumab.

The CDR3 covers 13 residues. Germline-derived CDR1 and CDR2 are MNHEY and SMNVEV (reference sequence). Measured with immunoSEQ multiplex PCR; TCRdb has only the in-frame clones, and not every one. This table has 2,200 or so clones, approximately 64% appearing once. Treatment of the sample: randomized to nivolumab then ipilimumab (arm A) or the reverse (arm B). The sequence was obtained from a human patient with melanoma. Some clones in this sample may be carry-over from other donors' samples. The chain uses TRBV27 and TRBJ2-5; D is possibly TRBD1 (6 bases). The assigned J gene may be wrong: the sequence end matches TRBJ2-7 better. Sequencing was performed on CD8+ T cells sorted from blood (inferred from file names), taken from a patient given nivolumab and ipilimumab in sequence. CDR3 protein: CASSLQGPYEQYF. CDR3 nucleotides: TGTGCCAGCAGTTTGCAGGGGCCCTACGAGCAGTACTTC.